These T cell receptor beta chains were read from a single sample in a study of T cell responses to AZD1222 COVID-19 vaccine. Using immunoSEQ multiplex PCR, the repertoire was profiled, and TCRdb retains in-frame clones only, with some absent. Of about 120,000 clones in the sample, approximately 91% are singletons; the top ten hold roughly 0.98%. Source: peripheral blood, taken 28 days after the second AZD1222 dose. The receptors were sampled from an adult who received the AZD1222 COVID-19 vaccine. The CDR3 runs from the conserved cysteine through the conserved F or W. The order of the fields is V gene, J gene, D gene, clone size, CDR3 length, CDR3 protein, CDR3 DNA. A D gene is named only where the DNA matches it firmly. Where a row states a size, it is once, few, many or the class of an expanded clone; other rows omit it.

TRBV5-1	TRBJ1-4	NA	NA	14	CASSLEPVGEKLFF	TGCGCCAGCAGCTTGGAGCCGGTAGGAGAAAAACTGTTTTTT
TRBV5-1	TRBJ2-1	NA	once	15	CASSRTGNGPNEQFF	TGCGCCAGCAGCCGTACAGGGAATGGGCCCAATGAGCAGTTCTTC
TRBV6-5	TRBJ1-5	TRBD1	NA	13	CASSLRGGQPQHF	TGTGCCAGCAGTCTCAGGGGGGGCCAGCCCCAGCATTTT
TRBV7-9	TRBJ1-2	NA	NA	15	CASSLVRGGVHGYTF	TGTGCCAGCAGCTTAGTCAGGGGCGGCGTTCATGGCTACACCTTC
TRBV30	TRBJ2-3	NA	NA	15	CAWARTGASTDTQYF	TGTGCCTGGGCCAGAACAGGAGCTAGCACAGATACGCAGTATTTT
TRBV12-5	TRBJ2-7	TRBD1	once	14	CASGGTVWAYEQYF	TGTGCTAGTGGCGGGACAGTTTGGGCCTACGAGCAGTACTTC
TRBV18	TRBJ1-4	NA	once	13	CASSPAGSEKLFF	TGTGCCAGCTCACCTGCAGGGAGTGAAAAACTGTTTTTT
TRBV5-1	TRBJ2-6	NA	once	14	CASGDGSGANVLTF	TGCGCCAGTGGTGACGGCTCTGGGGCCAACGTCCTGACTTTC
TRBV30	TRBJ2-1	NA	NA	15	CAWRGIGKGGNEQFF	TGTGCCTGGAGGGGAATTGGCAAGGGGGGCAATGAGCAGTTCTTC
TRBV19	TRBJ1-5	NA	NA	13	CASSSRLEGPQHF	TGTGCCAGTAGTTCTCGGCTAGAGGGGCCCCAGCATTTT
TRBV2	TRBJ2-1	NA	NA	13	CASRERVLNEQFF	TGTGCCAGCAGGGAACGGGTCCTCAATGAGCAGTTCTTC